This T cell receptor beta chain was sequenced during a study of Ad26.COV2.S vaccination and SARS-CoV-2 variants. Study findings and constraints: Higher spike-specific TCR breadth was found in vaccine recipients than in placebo recipients.

Trimming took off 0 bases at V and 0 bases at J, with 10 bases between the two ends. Germline-derived CDR1 and CDR2 are SGHKS and YYEKEE (reference sequence). The CDR3 totals 16 residues. Details on this clone: Its antigen is still unknown.

The assay was immunoSEQ multiplex PCR, and TCRdb's table has in-frame clones only and misses some. Of hundreds of thousands of clones listed, 92% are singletons. The chain is built from TRBV5-5 and TRBJ1-5; D is unresolved. The TCR originated in a human donor who had recovered from COVID-19. The source material was peripheral blood, sampled after recovery from COVID-19. CDR3 region: CASSLVPDHSNQPQHF. The CDR3 nucleotides read TGTGCCAGCAGCTTGGTGCCAGACCATAGCAATCAGCCCCAGCATTTT.